This T cell receptor beta chain came from a study of graft-versus-host responses after intestinal transplantation. For the study at large: Recipients got multivisceral, liver-intestinal, or isolated intestinal transplants. Every transplant recipient was induced with anti-thymocyte globulin, then maintained on tacrolimus and steroids for approximately three years. The study, taken as a whole, reports: Patients with graft-donor T cell macrochimerism had high graft-versus-host to host-versus-graft clonal ratios in allografts. There was an association between peak levels of circulating GvH clones and early post-transplant HvG declines.

The CDR3 extends over 14 amino acids. Germline V lookup: CDR1 GTSNPN, CDR2 SVGIG (reference sequence). V gave up 3 bases and J gave up 0 bases, with 9 bases separating them. Using immunoSEQ multiplex PCR, the repertoire was profiled, and TCRdb retains in-frame clones only, with some absent. The sample lists under 150,000 clones, roughly 91% occurring once. With regard to this clone: The antigen is not known.

Specimen: unstimulated CD4+ T cells sorted from spleen or lymph node cells, collected before intestinal transplant. The sequence came from a human donor who received an intestinal transplant. This chain connects TRBV30 to TRBJ2-1, with D maybe TRBD1 (6 bases). The CDR3 protein is CAWRQGSSYNEQFF. The CDR3 DNA reads as TGTGCCTGGAGGCAGGGGAGCTCCTACAATGAGCAGTTCTTC. Full variable domain (remainder filled in from reference TRBV30 and TRBJ2-1): SQTIHQWPATLVQPVGSPLSLECTVEGTSNPNLYWYRQAAGRGLQLLFYSVGIGQISSEVPQNLSASRPQDRQFILSSKKLLLSDSGFYLCAWRQGSSYNEQFFGPGTRLTVL.